This TCR beta chain comes out of a study of control samples from healthy donors and cancer patients. TCRdb's table, derived via immunoSEQ multiplex PCR, lists solely in-frame clones and lacks some. The table lists about 110,000 clones, more than 75% of them singletons. Germline CDR1 and CDR2: MNHEY and SVGAGI. V dropped 0 bases and J dropped 0 bases, with 9 bases sitting between them. This CDR3 has 16 residues. The chain has TRBV6-5 and TRBJ1-3, with D perhaps TRBD1 (5 bases). This TCR came from a woman aged 60-75 years with lung cancer. Material: PBMCs. CDR3 in amino acids: CASSYSKGSSGNTIYF. The CDR3 region has the DNA TGTGCCAGCAGTTACTCCAAGGGGAGCTCTGGAAACACCATATATTTT.